A selection of T cell receptor beta chains follows, all from one sample in a study of cytomegalovirus exposure and HLA in healthy donors. Assay: immunoSEQ multiplex PCR; the TCRdb copy retains only in-frame clones and omits some. The data show 110,000 to 150,000 clones, 77% seen once. Sequenced sample: PBMCs. These receptors were obtained from a male donor in good health and CMV-seronegative. Both conserved end residues are part of each CDR3. Each record gives: V gene, J gene, D gene, CDR3 DNA, CDR3 protein. D genes are given only for firm matches.

v_gene: TRBV5-4; j_gene: TRBJ2-1; d_gene: TRBD2; CDR3nt: TGTGCCAGCAGTTCCCGGGGGGGTAGCGGTAGCTCCTACAATGAGCAGTTCTTC; CDR3aa: CASSSRGGSGSSYNEQFF
v_gene: TRBV18; j_gene: TRBJ2-7; d_gene: TRBD2; CDR3nt: TGTGCCAGCTCACCGACTAGCGGGGAGACCTACGAGCAGTACTTC; CDR3aa: CASSPTSGETYEQYF
v_gene: TRBV6-1; j_gene: TRBJ1-6; d_gene: -; CDR3nt: TGTGCCAGCAGTGCCTCCGGGACACAAACTTCACCCCTCCACTTT; CDR3aa: CASSASGTQTSPLHF
v_gene: TRBV15; j_gene: TRBJ1-1; d_gene: -; CDR3nt: TGTGCCACCAGCAGATCCAGGGGTGGAAACACTGAAGCTTTCTTT; CDR3aa: CATSRSRGGNTEAFF
v_gene: TRBV6-1; j_gene: TRBJ2-2; d_gene: TRBD1; CDR3nt: TGTGCCAGCAGTACAGGGGGGTCCGGGGAGCTGTTTTTT; CDR3aa: CASSTGGSGELFF
v_gene: TRBV4-2; j_gene: TRBJ2-3; d_gene: TRBD2; CDR3nt: TGTGCCAGCAGCCACCCGACTAGCGGGCACACAGATACGCAGTATTTT; CDR3aa: CASSHPTSGHTDTQYF
v_gene: TRBV5-4; j_gene: TRBJ1-4; d_gene: TRBD1; CDR3nt: TGTGCCAGCAGCTTGAACAGGGGGAATGAAAAACTGTTTTTT; CDR3aa: CASSLNRGNEKLFF
v_gene: TRBV6-6; j_gene: TRBJ1-2; d_gene: -; CDR3nt: TGTGCCAGCAGTTACGCCGGGACACCTAACTATGGCTACACCTTC; CDR3aa: CASSYAGTPNYGYTF
v_gene: TRBV28; j_gene: TRBJ1-5; d_gene: -; CDR3nt: TGTGCCAGCAGTTTATCTTGGCCCAGGGTAGGTGATCAGCCCCAGCATTTT; CDR3aa: CASSLSWPRVGDQPQHF
v_gene: TRBV6-1; j_gene: TRBJ2-1; d_gene: TRBD2; CDR3nt: TGTGCCAGCAGTGCCGGGGCTAGCGGGATGGGTGAGCAGTTCTTC; CDR3aa: CASSAGASGMGEQFF